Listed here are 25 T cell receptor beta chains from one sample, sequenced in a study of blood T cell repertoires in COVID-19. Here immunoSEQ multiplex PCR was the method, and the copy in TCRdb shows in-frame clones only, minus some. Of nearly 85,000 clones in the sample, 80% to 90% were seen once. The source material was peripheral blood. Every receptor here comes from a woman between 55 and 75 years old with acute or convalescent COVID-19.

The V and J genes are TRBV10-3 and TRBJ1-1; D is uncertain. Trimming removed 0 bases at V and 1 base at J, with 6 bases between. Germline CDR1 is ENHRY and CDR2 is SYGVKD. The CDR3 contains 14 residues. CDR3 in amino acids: CAISESGGNTEAFF. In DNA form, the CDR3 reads TGTGCCATCAGTGAGTCCGGAGGGAACACTGAAGCTTTCTTT.

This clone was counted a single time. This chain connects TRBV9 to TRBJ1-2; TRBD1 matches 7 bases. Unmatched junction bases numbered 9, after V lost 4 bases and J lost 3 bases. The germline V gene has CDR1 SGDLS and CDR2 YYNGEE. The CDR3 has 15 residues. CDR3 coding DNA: TGTGCCAGCAGCTCTCAAAGGGGGACAGACTATGGCTACACCTTC. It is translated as CASSSQRGTDYGYTF.

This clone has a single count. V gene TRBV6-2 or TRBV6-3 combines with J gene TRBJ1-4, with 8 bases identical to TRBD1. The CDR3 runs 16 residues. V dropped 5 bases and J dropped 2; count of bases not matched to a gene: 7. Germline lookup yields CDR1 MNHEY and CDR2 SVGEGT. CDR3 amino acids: CASSPIRGRTNEKLFF. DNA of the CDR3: TGTGCCAGCAGTCCCATCAGGGGGCGGACTAATGAAAAACTGTTTTTT.

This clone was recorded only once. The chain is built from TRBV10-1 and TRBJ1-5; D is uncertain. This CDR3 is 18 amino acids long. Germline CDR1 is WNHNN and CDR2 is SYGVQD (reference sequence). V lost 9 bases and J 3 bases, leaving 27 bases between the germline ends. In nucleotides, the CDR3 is TGCGCCAGGAGCAGTGAGATGCCCGAGCGGCGTTACAATCAGCCCCAGCATTTT. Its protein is CARSSEMPERRYNQPQHF.

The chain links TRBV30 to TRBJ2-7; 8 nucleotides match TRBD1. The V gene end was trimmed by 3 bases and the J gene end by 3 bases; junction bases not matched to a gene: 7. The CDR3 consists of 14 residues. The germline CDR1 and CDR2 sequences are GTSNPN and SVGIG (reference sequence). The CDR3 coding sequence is TGTGCCTGGAGCAGAAGACAGGGGTTCTACGAGCAGTACTTC. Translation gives CAWSRRQGFYEQYF.

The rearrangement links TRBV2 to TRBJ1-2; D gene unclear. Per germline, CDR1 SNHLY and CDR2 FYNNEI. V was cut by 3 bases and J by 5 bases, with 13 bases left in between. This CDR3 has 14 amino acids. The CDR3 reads CASSELGPEYGYTF. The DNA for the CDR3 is TGTGCCAGCAGTGAGTTGGGTCCGGAGTATGGCTACACCTTC.

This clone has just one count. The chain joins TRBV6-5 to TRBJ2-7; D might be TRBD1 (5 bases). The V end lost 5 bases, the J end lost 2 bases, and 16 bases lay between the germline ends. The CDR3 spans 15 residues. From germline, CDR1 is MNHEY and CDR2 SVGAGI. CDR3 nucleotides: TGTGCCAGCAGTCTGACAGTACTAATAACCTACGAGCAGTACTTC. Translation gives CASSLTVLITYEQYF.

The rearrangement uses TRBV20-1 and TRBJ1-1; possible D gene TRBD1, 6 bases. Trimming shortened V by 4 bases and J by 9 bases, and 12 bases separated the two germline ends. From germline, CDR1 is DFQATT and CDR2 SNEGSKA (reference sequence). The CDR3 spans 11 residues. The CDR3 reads CSATQGEKAFF. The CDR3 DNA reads TGCAGTGCTACACAGGGTGAAAAAGCTTTCTTT.

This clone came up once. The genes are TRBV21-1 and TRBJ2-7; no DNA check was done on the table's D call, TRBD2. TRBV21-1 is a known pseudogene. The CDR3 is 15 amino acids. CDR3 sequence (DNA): TGTGCCAGCAGAAGTAGCGGGGAAAATCCCTACGAGCAGTACTTC. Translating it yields CASRSSGENPYEQYF.

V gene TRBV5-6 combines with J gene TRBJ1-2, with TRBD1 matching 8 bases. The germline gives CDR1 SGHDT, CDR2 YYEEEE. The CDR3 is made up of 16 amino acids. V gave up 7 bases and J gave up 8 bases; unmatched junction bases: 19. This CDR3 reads CASHSLQNQGAGGYTF. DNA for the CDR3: TGTGCCAGCCATAGCTTGCAAAACCAGGGGGCCGGCGGCTACACCTTC.

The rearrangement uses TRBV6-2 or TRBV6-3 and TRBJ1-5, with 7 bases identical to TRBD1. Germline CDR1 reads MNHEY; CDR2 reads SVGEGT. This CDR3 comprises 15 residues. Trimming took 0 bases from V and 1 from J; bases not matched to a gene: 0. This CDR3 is CASSYSGQSNQPQHF. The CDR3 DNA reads TGTGCCAGCAGTTACTCGGGACAGAGCAATCAGCCCCAGCATTTT.

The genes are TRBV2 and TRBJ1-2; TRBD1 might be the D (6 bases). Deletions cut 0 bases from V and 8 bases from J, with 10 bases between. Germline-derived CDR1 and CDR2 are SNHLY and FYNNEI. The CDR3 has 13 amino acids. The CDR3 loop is CASSEAQGYGYTF. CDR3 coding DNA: TGTGCCAGCAGTGAAGCCCAGGGGTACGGCTACACCTTC.

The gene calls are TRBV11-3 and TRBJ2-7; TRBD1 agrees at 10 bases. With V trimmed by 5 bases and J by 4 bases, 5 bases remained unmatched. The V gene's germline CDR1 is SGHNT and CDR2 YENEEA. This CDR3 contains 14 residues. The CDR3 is CASSPRTGGYEQYF. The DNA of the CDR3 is TGTGCCAGCAGCCCCAGGACAGGGGGGTACGAGCAGTACTTC. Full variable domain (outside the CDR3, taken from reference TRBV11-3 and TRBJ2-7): EAGVVQSPRYKIIEKKQPVAFWCNPISGHNTLYWYLQNLGQGPELLIRYENEEAVDDSQLPKDRFSAERLKGVDSTLKIQPAELGDSAVYLCASSPRTGGYEQYFGPGTRLTVT.

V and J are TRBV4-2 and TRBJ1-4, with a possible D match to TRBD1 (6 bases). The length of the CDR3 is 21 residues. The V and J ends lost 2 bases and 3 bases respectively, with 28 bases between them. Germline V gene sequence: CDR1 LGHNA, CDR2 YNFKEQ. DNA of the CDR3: TGTGCCAGCAGCCAATTACTGACTCAGGGGATAGGGCGGCCGTCTAATGAAAAACTGTTTTTT. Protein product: CASSQLLTQGIGRPSNEKLFF.

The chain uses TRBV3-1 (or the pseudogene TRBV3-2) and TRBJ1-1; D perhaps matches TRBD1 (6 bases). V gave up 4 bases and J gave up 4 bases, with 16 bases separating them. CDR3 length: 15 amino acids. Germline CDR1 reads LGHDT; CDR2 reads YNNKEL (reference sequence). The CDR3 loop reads CASSPLSGGSTEAFF. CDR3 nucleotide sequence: TGTGCCAGCAGCCCTCTAAGCGGGGGCAGCACTGAAGCTTTCTTT.

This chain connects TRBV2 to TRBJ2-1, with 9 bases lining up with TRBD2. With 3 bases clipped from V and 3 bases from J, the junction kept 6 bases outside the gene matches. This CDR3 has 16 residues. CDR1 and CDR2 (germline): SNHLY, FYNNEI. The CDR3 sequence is CASSDASGTHYNEQFF. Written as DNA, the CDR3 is TGTGCCAGCAGTGATGCTAGCGGGACCCACTACAATGAGCAGTTCTTC.

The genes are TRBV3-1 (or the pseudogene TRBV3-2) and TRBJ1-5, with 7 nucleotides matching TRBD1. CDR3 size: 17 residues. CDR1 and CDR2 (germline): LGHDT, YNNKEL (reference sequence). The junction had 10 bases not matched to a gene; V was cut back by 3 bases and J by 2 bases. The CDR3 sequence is CASSQRAGGWGNQPQHF. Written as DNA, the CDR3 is TGTGCCAGCAGCCAGAGGGCAGGGGGTTGGGGCAATCAGCCCCAGCATTTT.

CDR3 sequence: CASSLLGSAGELFF. The CDR3 DNA reads TGTGCCAGCAGTTTACTAGGTAGCGCCGGGGAGCTGTTTTTT. J is TRBJ2-2 and V is TRBV6-5; D might be TRBD2 (5 bases). V gave up 4 bases and J gave up 6 bases, with 12 bases separating them. This CDR3 region has 14 residues. Germline-derived CDR1 and CDR2 are MNHEY and SVGAGI.

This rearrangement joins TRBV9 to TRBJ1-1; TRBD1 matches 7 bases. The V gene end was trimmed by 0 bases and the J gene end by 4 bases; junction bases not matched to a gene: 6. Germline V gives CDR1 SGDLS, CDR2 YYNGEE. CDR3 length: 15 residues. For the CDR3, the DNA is TGTGCCAGCAGCGTAGAAGGGGGCGTGAGCACTGAAGCTTTCTTT. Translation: CASSVEGGVSTEAFF.

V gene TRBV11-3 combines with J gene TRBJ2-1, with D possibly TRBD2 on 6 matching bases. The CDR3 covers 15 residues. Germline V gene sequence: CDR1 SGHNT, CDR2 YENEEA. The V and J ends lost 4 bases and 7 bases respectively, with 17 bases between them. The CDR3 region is CASSSLGTGGNEQFF. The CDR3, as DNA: TGTGCCAGCAGCTCCCTGGGGACTGGGGGGAATGAGCAGTTCTTC.

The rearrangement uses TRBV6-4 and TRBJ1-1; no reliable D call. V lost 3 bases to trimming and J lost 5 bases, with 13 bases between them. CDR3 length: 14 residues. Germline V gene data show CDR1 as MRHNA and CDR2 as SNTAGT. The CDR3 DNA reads TGTGCCAGCAGTGATGAGCTGGGAGAGACTGAAGCTTTCTTT. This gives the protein CASSDELGETEAFF.

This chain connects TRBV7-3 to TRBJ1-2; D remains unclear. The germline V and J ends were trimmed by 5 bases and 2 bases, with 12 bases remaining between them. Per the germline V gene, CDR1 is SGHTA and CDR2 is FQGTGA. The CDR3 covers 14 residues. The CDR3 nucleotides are TGTGCCAGCAGCCTGGGCGGGCAGAACTATGGCTACACCTTC. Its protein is CASSLGGQNYGYTF.

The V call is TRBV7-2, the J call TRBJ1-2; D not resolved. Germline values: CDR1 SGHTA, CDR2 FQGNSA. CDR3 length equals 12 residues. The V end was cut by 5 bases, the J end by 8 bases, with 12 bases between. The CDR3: CASSRANAGYTF. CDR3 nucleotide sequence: TGTGCCAGCAGCCGAGCCAATGCCGGCTACACCTTC.

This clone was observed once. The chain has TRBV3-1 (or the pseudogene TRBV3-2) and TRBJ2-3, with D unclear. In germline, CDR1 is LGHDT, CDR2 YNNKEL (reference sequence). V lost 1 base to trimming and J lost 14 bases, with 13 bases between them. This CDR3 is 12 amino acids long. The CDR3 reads CASSQGTPPGYF. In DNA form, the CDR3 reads TGTGCCAGCAGCCAAGGAACCCCACCGGGGTATTTT.

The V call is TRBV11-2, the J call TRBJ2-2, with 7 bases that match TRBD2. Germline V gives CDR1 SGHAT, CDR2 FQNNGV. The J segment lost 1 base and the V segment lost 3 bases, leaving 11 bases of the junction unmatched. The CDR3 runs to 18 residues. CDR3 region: CASSFEPAGRGNTGELFF. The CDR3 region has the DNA TGTGCCAGCAGCTTCGAACCAGCGGGACGCGGGAACACCGGGGAGCTGTTTTTT.